The 3 T cell receptor beta chains below all came from one sample that was sequenced in a study of blood T cells in healthy people across ages. Next came a second PCR, run for about 7 to 12 cycles, which used a sample-barcoded 5' primer along with a J-beta primer mix. TCRdb re-analysed the 5' RACE reads in MiXCR, keeping a single row per CDR3 protein. The sample records roughly 860,000 distinct CDR3 sequences, about 62% being singletons. Material: blood. These TCRs come from a man aged 25-45 years in good health.

The J gene is TRBJ1-5, the V gene TRBV20-1; D gene ambiguous. V shed 1 base and J shed 7 bases, with 11 bases lying between them. CDR1 and CDR2 from the germline V gene are DFQATT and SNEGSKA (reference sequence). The CDR3 has 13 amino acids. Written as DNA, the CDR3 is TGCAGTGCTAGAGCCCCGGGAGGACAGCCCCAGCATTTT. It specifies CSARAPGGQPQHF.

The genes are TRBV20-1 and TRBJ2-3; D is unclear. Germline V gene data show CDR1 as DFQATT and CDR2 as SNEGSKA (reference sequence). V lost 5 bases and J 5 bases, leaving 17 bases between the germline ends. The CDR3 length is 14 residues. This chain's CDR3 is CSAARTSGVDTQYF. CDR3 DNA sequence: TGCAGTGCTGCTCGGACCTCCGGTGTAGATACGCAGTATTTT.

This clonotype was counted a single time. At one of its ends the junction is not consistent with the germline gene, which may arise from a read error. J is TRBJ2-3 and V is TRBV12-3 or TRBV12-4; D possibly matches TRBD1 or TRBD2 (5 bases each). CDR3 size: 12 residues. The CDR3 region is CAGSLEGRTQYF. DNA of the CDR3: TGTGCCGGCAGTTTAGAGGGGCGTACGCAGTATTTT.